The clone carrying this T cell receptor (beta chain) was counted between two and nine times. Its antigen is still unknown. The data are from a study of cytomegalovirus exposure and HLA in healthy donors. V lost 3 bases to trimming and J lost 1 base; unmatched junction nucleotides: 13. Germline V gives CDR1 MNHEY, CDR2 SMNVEV (reference sequence). The CDR3 covers 18 residues. TCRdb keeps only in-frame clones here, not all; method: immunoSEQ multiplex PCR. The profile shows hundreds of thousands of clones, approximately 87% of them singletons. Points from the study as a whole: Cytomegalovirus association was listed for about 160 TCR beta chains. Subsequent analysis found a tendency for first-cohort TCR clusters to co-occur within the 120 or so validation repertoires.

Among the 120 or so subjects of the validation cohort, separate from the roughly 700-subject first cohort, were the donors. The sequence derives from a woman aged 18 to 35 in good health and CMV-seronegative. Sample: PBMCs. V usage is TRBV27 and J usage is TRBJ2-7; 9 nucleotides align to TRBD2. The CDR3 DNA reads as TGTGCCAGCAGTTTTAGTGCCCTACTTAGCGGGGGATCCTACGAGCAGTACTTC. Amino acid sequence: CASSFSALLSGGSYEQYF.